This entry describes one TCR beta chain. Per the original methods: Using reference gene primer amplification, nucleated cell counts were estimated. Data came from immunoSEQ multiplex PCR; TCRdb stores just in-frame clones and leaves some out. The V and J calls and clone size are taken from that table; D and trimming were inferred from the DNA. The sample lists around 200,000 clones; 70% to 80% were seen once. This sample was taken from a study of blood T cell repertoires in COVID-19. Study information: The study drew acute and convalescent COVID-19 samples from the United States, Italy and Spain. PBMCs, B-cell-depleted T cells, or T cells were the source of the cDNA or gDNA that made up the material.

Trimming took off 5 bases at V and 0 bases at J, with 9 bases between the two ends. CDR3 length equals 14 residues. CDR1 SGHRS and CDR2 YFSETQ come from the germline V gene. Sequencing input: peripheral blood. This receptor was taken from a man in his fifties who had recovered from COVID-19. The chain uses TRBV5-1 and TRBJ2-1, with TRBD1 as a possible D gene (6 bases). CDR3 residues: CASSRTDSYNEQFF. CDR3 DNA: TGCGCCAGCAGTCGGACAGACTCCTACAATGAGCAGTTCTTC.